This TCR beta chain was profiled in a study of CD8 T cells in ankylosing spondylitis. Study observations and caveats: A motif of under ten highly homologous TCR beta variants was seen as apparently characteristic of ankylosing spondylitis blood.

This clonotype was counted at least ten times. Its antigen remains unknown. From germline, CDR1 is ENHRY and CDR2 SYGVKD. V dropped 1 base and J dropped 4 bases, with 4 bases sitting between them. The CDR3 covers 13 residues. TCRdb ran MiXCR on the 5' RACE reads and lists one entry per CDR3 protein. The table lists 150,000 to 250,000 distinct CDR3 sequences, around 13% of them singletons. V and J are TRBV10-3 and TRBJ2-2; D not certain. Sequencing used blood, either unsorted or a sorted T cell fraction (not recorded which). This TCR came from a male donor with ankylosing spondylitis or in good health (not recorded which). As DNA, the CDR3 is TGTGCCATCAGTGAGTGGCCCACCGGGGAGCTGTTTTTT. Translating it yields CAISEWPTGELFF.